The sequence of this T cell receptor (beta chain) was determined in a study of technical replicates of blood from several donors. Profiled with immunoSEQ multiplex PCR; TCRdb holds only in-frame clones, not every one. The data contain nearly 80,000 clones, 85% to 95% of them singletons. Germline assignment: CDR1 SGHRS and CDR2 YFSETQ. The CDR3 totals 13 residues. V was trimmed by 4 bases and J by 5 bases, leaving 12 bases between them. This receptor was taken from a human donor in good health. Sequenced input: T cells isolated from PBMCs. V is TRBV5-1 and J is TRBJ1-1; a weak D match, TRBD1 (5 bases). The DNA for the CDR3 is TGCGCCAGCAGCACCAGGGTTGGAACTGAAGCTTTCTTT. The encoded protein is CASSTRVGTEAFF. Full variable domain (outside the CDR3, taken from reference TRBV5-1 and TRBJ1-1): KAGVTQTPRYLIKTRGQQVTLSCSPISGHRSVSWYQQTPGQGLQFLFEYFSETQRNKGNFPGRFSGRQFSNSRSEMNVSTLELGDSALYLCASSTRVGTEAFFGQGTRLTVV.